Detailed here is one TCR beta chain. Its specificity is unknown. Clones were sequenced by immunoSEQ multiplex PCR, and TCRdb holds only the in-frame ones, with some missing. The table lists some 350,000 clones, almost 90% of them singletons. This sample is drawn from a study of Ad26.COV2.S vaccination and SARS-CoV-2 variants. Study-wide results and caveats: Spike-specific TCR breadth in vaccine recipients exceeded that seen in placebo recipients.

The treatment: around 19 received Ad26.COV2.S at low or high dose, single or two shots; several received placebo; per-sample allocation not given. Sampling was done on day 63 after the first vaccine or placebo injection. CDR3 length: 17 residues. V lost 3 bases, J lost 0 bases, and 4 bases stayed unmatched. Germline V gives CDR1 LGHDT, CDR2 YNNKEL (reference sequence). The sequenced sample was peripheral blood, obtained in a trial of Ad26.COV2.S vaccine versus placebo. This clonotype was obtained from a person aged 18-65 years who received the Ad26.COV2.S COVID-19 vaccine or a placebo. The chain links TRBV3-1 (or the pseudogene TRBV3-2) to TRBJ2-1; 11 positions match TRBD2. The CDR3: CASSQGLADVSYNEQFF. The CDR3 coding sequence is TGTGCCAGCAGCCAGGGACTAGCGGACGTCTCCTACAATGAGCAGTTCTTC.